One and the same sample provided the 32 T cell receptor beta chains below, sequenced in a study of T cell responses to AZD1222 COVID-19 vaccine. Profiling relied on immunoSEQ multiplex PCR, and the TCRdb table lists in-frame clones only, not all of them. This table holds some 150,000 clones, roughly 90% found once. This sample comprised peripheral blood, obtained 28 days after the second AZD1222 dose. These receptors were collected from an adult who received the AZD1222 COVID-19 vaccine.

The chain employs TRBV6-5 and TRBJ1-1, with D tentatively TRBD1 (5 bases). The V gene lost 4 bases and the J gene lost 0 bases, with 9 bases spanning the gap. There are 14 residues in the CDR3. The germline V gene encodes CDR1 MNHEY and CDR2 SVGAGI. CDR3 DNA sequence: TGTGCCAGCAGTTCTGGGGGAGTGAACACTGAAGCTTTCTTT. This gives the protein CASSSGGVNTEAFF.

Written as DNA, the CDR3 is TGTGCCAGCAGCTTAGGCTCCTGGGCCGGGGAGCTGTTTTTT. Protein: CASSLGSWAGELFF. V and J are TRBV11-2 and TRBJ2-2; D not resolved. CDR3 length: 14 amino acids. The ends were cut back, 1 base at V and 6 bases at J, with 9 bases in the middle. Germline CDR1 SGHAT, CDR2 FQNNGV.

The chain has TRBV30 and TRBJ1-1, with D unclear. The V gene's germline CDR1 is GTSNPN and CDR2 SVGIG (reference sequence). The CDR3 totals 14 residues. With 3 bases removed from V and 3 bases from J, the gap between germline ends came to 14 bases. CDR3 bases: TGTGCCTGGAGCGGGTTAAAGGTGGACACTGAAGCTTTCTTT. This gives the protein CAWSGLKVDTEAFF.

The CDR3, as DNA: TGTGCCTGGGGAGACAGGTTACTAGCCAAAAACATTCAGTACTTC. Protein product: CAWGDRLLAKNIQYF. The chain carries TRBV30 and TRBJ2-4; possibly TRBD1 for D (6 bases). CDR1 is GTSNPN, CDR2 SVGIG, per germline (reference sequence). Trimming cost V 5 bases and J 0 bases, with 14 bases left between them. The CDR3 has 15 amino acids.

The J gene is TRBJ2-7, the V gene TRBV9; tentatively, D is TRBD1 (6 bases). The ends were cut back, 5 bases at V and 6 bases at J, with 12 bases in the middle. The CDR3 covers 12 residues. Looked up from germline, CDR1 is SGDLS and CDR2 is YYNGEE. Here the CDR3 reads CASSTGWGEQYF. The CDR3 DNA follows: TGTGCCAGCAGTACAGGGTGGGGCGAGCAGTACTTC.

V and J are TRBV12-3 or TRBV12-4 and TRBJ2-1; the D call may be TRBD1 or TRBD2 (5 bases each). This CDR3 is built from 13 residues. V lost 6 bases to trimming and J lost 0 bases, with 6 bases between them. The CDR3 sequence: CASRGTSYNEQFF. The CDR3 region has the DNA TGTGCCAGCAGGGGGACCTCCTACAATGAGCAGTTCTTC.

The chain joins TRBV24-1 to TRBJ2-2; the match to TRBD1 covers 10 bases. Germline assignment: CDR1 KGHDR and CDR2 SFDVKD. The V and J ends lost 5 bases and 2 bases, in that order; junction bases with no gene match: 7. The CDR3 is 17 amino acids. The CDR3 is CATSGFTTGGNTGELFF. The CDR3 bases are TGTGCCACCAGTGGTTTTACGACAGGGGGCAACACCGGGGAGCTGTTTTTT.

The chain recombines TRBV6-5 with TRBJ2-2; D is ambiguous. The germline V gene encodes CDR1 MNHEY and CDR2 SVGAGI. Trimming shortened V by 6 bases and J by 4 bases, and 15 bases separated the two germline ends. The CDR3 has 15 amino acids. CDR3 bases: TGTGCCAGCAGCGACCATCCTTATGGCACCGGGGAGCTGTTTTTT. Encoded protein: CASSDHPYGTGELFF.

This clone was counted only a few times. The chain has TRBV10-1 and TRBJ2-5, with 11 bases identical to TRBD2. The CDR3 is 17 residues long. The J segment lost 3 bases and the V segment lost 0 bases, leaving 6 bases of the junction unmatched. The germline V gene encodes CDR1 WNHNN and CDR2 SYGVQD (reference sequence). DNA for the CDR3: TGCGCCAGCAGTGAGTCGTTAGCGGGAGGGCCTAAAGAGACCCAGTACTTC. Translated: CASSESLAGGPKETQYF.

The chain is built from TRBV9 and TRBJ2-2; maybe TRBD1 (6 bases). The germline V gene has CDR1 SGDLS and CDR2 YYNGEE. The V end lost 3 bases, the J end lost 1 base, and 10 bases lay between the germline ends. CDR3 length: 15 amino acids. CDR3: CASSGQVQNTGELFF. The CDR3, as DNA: TGTGCCAGCAGCGGACAGGTCCAGAACACCGGGGAGCTGTTTTTT.

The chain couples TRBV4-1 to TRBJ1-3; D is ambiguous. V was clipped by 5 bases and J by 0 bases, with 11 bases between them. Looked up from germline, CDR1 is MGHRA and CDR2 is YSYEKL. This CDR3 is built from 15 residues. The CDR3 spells CASSWFPGSGNTIYF. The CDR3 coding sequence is TGCGCCAGCAGCTGGTTCCCCGGCTCTGGAAACACCATATATTTT.

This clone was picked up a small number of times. CDR3 amino acids: CASSQDGTSGYNEQFF. In nucleotides, the CDR3 is TGTGCCAGCAGCCAAGACGGGACTAGCGGGTACAATGAGCAGTTCTTC. The V call is TRBV4-2, the J call TRBJ2-1; 12 positions agree with TRBD2. This CDR3 contains 16 residues. Losses at the gene ends were 0 bases for V and 4 bases for J; bases not matched to a gene: 1. The germline CDR1 and CDR2 sequences are LGHNA and YNFKEQ.

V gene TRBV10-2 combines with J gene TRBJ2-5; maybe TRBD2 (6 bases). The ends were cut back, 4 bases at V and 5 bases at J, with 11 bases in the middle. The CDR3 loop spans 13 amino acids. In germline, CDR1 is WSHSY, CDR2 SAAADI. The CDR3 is CASSGPGVETQYF. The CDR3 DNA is TGCGCCAGCAGTGGACCGGGAGTGGAGACCCAGTACTTC.

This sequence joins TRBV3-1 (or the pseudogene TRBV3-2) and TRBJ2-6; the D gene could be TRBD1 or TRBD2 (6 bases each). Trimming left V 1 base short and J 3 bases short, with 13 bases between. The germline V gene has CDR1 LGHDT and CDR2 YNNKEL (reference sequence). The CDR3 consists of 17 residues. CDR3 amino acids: CASSQVGGRGGANVLTF. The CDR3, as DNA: TGTGCCAGCAGCCAAGTTGGGGGGCGAGGTGGGGCCAACGTCCTGACTTTC.

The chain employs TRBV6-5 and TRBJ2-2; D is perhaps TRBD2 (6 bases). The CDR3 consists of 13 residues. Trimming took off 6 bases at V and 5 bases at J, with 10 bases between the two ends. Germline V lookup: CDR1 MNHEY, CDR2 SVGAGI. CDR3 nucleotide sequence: TGTGCCAGCAGACCAGGGAGGACCGGGGAGCTGTTTTTT. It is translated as CASRPGRTGELFF.

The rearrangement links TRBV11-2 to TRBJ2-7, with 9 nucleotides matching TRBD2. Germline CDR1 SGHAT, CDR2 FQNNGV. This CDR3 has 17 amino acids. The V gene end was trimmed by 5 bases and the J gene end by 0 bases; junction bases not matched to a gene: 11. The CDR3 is CASSASSGGLSSYEQYF. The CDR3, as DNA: TGTGCCAGCAGCGCAAGTAGCGGGGGCTTGAGCTCCTACGAGCAGTACTTC.

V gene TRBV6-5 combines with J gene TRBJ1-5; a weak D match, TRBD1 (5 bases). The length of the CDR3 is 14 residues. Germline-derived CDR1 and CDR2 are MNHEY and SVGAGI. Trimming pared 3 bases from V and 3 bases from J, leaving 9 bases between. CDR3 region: CASSYGADNQPQHF. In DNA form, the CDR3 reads TGTGCCAGCAGTTATGGGGCAGACAATCAGCCCCAGCATTTT.

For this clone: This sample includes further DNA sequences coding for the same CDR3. CDR3 nucleotides: TGTGCCATCAGTGGTGCAGCGAACACTGAAGCTTTCTTT. Translation gives CAISGAANTEAFF. The chain is built from TRBV10-3 and TRBJ1-1; D not certain. The germline V gene encodes CDR1 ENHRY and CDR2 SYGVKD. The CDR3 has 13 amino acids. The V end was cut by 4 bases, the J end by 1 base, with 7 bases between.

The CDR3 protein is CASTGLAGGELFF. DNA for the CDR3: TGTGCCAGCACTGGACTAGCGGGGGGGGAGCTGTTTTTT. The chain has TRBV27 and TRBJ2-2; TRBD2 agrees at 12 bases. The CDR3 length is 13 residues. V gave up 7 bases and J gave up 8 bases; unmatched junction bases: 2. CDR1 and CDR2 from the germline V gene are MNHEY and SMNVEV (reference sequence).

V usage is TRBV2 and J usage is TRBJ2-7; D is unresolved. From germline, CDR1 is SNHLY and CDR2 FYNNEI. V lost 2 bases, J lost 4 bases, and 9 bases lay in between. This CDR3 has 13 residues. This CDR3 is CASSESLRYEQYF. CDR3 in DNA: TGTGCCAGCAGTGAAAGTCTCAGATACGAGCAGTACTTC.

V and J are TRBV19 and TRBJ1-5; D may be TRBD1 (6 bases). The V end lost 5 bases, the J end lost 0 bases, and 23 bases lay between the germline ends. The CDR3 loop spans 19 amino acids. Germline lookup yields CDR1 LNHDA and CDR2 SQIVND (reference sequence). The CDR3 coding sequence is TGTGCCAGTAGTTCCTACAAAACAGGGCGTTGGGATAGCAATCAGCCCCAGCATTTT. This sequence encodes CASSSYKTGRWDSNQPQHF. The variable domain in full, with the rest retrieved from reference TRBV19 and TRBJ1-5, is DGGITQSPKYLFRKEGQNVTLSCEQNLNHDAMYWYRQDPGQGLRLIYYSQIVNDFQKGDIAEGYSVSREKKESFPLTVTSAQKNPTAFYLCASSSYKTGRWDSNQPQHFGDGTRLSIL.

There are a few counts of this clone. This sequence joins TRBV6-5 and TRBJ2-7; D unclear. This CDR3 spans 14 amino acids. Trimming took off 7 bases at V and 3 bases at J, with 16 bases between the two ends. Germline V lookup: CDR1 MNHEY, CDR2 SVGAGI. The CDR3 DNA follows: TGTGCCAGCAATGTTGACGACCTTTTCTACGAGCAGTACTTC. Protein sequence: CASNVDDLFYEQYF.

CDR3 region: CASSKFHRYYEQYF. The CDR3, as DNA: TGTGCCAGCAGCAAATTTCACAGATACTACGAGCAGTACTTC. The genes are TRBV21-1 and TRBJ2-7; TRBD1, the table's D call, lacks a check against the DNA. TRBV21-1 is a pseudogene. The CDR3 loop spans 14 amino acids.

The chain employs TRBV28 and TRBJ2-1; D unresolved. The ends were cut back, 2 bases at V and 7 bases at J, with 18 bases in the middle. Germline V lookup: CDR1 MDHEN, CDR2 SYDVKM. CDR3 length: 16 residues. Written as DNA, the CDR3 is TGTGCCAGCAGTTTAGGTAACACTAACCAAAGGAATGAGCAGTTCTTC. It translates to CASSLGNTNQRNEQFF.

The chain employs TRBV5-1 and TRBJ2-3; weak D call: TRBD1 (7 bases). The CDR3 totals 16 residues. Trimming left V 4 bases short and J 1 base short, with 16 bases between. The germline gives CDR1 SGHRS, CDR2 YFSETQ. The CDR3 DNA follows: TGCGCCAGCAGCCGTCAGGGGGGAGCTGGCACAGATACGCAGTATTTT. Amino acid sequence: CASSRQGGAGTDTQYF.

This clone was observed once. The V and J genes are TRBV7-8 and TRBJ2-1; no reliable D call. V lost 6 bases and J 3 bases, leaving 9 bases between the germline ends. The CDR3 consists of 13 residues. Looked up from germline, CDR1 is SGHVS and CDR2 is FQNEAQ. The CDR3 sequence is CASRLGDYNEQFF. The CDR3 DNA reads TGTGCCAGCAGATTGGGTGACTACAATGAGCAGTTCTTC.

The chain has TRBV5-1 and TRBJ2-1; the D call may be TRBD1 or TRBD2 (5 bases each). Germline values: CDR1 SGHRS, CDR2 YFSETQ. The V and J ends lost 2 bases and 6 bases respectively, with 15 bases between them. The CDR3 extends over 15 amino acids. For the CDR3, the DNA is TGCGCCAGCAGCTTTTGGGGGAGTACTTCCAATGAGCAGTTCTTC. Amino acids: CASSFWGSTSNEQFF.

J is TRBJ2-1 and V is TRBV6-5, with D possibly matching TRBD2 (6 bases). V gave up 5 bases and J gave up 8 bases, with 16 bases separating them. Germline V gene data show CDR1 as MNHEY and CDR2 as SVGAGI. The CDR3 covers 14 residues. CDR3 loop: CASSTPTRTHEQFF. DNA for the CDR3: TGTGCCAGCAGTACCCCGACTAGAACCCATGAGCAGTTCTTC.

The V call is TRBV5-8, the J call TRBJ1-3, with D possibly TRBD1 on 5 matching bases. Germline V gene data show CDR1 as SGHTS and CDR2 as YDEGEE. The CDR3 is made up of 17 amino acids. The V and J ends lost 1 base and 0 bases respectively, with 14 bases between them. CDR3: CASSLNGAFFSGNTIYF. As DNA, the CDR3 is TGTGCCAGCAGCTTGAACGGGGCCTTTTTCTCTGGAAACACCATATATTTT. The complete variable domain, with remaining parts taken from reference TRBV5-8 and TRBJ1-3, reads EAGVTQSPTHLIKTRGQQATLRCSPISGHTSVYWYQQALGLGLQFLLWYDEGEERNRGNFPPRFSGRQFPNYSSELNVNALELEDSALYLCASSLNGAFFSGNTIYFGEGSWLTVV.

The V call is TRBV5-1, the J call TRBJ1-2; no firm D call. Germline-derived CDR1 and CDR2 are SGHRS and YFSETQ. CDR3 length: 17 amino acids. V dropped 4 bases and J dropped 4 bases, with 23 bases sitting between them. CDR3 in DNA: TGCGCCAGCAGCCCCCAGCTCAGCTCAGGAGTCGGCTATGGCTACACCTTC. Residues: CASSPQLSSGVGYGYTF. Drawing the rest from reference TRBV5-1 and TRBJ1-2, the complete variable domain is KAGVTQTPRYLIKTRGQQVTLSCSPISGHRSVSWYQQTPGQGLQFLFEYFSETQRNKGNFPGRFSGRQFSNSRSEMNVSTLELGDSALYLCASSPQLSSGVGYGYTFGSGTRLTVV.

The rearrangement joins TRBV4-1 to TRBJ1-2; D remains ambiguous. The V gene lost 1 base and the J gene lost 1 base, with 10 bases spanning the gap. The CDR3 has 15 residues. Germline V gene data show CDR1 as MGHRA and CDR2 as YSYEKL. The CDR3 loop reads CASSQAPHRNYGYTF. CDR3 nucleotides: TGCGCCAGCAGCCAAGCGCCCCACCGTAACTATGGCTACACCTTC.

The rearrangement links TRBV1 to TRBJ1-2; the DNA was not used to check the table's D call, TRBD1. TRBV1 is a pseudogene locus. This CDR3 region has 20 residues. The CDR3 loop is CTSSPALFNGTGDLGCGYTF. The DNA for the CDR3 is TGCACCAGCAGCCCGGCCTTGTTTAACGGGACAGGGGACCTCGGCTGCGGCTACACCTTC.